The present TCR beta chain was sequenced within a study of blood T cell repertoires in COVID-19. Study-wide context: The analysed material was cDNA or gDNA that came from T cells, B-cell-depleted T cells, or PBMCs.

Germline CDR1 SGHRS, CDR2 YFSETQ. V was clipped by 4 bases and J by 5 bases, with 9 bases between them. The CDR3 length is 12 residues. Participants, about 18 to 90 years old, spanned about 26 US areas. Original data processing: Counts of nucleated cells, estimated from reference gene primer amplification, were obtained. Sequenced by immunoSEQ multiplex PCR; TCRdb stores in-frame clones only, minus some. The V and J calls and clone size were taken over from that table, and D and trimming were inferred from the DNA. Of fewer than 500,000 clones in the sample, roughly nine tenths were seen once. The clonotype comes from a woman between 18 and 29 years old with acute COVID-19. The sequencing sample was made of PBMCs or T cells enriched from blood (not recorded which). This sequence joins TRBV5-1 and TRBJ1-2; tentative D call: TRBD1 (5 bases). The CDR3, as DNA: TGCGCCAGCAGCCCCGACAGTTATGGCTACACCTTC. It specifies CASSPDSYGYTF. Drawing the rest from reference TRBV5-1 and TRBJ1-2, the complete variable domain is KAGVTQTPRYLIKTRGQQVTLSCSPISGHRSVSWYQQTPGQGLQFLFEYFSETQRNKGNFPGRFSGRQFSNSRSEMNVSTLELGDSALYLCASSPDSYGYTFGSGTRLTVV.